These 9 T cell receptor beta chains came from one sample sequenced in a study of T cells after yellow fever vaccination. TCRdb fed the 5' RACE reads into MiXCR, producing one record per CDR3 protein. The sample lists tens of thousands of distinct CDR3 sequences; just under 8% were seen once. This sample comprised CD8+ T cells sorted from PBMCs, obtained on the day of the yellow fever booster vaccination. The receptors were gathered from a man younger than 45 who received the YFV17D yellow fever vaccine.

CDR3 coding DNA: TGTGCCAGCAGCCAAGCTCAGCGGGAGTGGGAAGATACGCAGTATTTT. As protein: CASSQAQREWEDTQYF. The rearrangement joins TRBV3-1 to TRBJ2-3; TRBD2 matches 8 bases. Trimming cost V 1 base and J 5 bases; bases outside gene matches: 8. The CDR3 runs 16 residues. CDR1 is LGHDT, CDR2 YNNKEL, per germline (reference sequence).

This clonotype occurred a few times. The chain carries TRBV20-1 and TRBJ2-1; 8 positions agree with TRBD2. V shed 6 bases, J shed 5 bases, and the junction held 12 bases outside the gene matches. This CDR3 is built from 15 residues. The germline V gene has CDR1 DFQATT and CDR2 SNEGSKA (reference sequence). In DNA, the CDR3 is TGCAGTGCCAGCGGGGGACCTCGTCGGGACAATGAGCAGTTCTTC. The encoded protein is CSASGGPRRDNEQFF.

The chain uses TRBV20-1 and TRBJ2-7, with D possibly matching TRBD2 (6 bases). In germline, CDR1 is DFQATT, CDR2 SNEGSKA (reference sequence). Trimming removed 2 bases at V and 4 bases at J, with 12 bases between. This CDR3 is 13 amino acids long. The CDR3, as DNA: TGCAGTGCTAGATACGGGGGAGCGTACGAGCAGTACTTC. Encoded protein: CSARYGGAYEQYF.

The chain links TRBV20-1 to TRBJ2-1, with D hard to call. CDR1 is DFQATT, CDR2 SNEGSKA, per germline (reference sequence). Trimming took off 0 bases at V and 6 bases at J, with 15 bases between the two ends. The CDR3 totals 15 residues. The DNA of the CDR3 is TGCAGTGCTAGAGATAAGGGTAAAGGCCCCAATGAGCAGTTCTTC. Translating gives CSARDKGKGPNEQFF.

This clonotype has only a few counts. The J gene is TRBJ1-4, the V gene TRBV30, with unresolved D. Germline V lookup: CDR1 GTSNPN, CDR2 SVGIG (reference sequence). V was pared by 1 base and J by 0 bases, with 6 bases between. This CDR3 spans 14 amino acids. The CDR3 protein is CAWSEGATNEKLFF. CDR3 bases: TGTGCCTGGAGTGAAGGAGCAACTAATGAAAAACTGTTTTTT.

This clonotype turned up a few times. The rearrangement joins TRBV9 to TRBJ1-3; tentative D call: TRBD1 (6 bases). Germline V gene lookup returns CDR1 SGDLS and CDR2 YYNGEE. Trimming pared 3 bases from V and 0 bases from J, leaving 13 bases between. The CDR3 is 16 residues long. Written as DNA, the CDR3 is TGTGCCAGCAGCGAGTTAGGGGGATACTCTGGAAACACCATATATTTT. Protein sequence: CASSELGGYSGNTIYF.

This clonotype was counted at least ten times. V is TRBV5-6 and J is TRBJ2-4; D is unclear. The V gene's germline CDR1 is SGHDT and CDR2 YYEEEE. This CDR3 contains 13 residues. V was clipped by 7 bases and J by 1 base, with 9 bases between them. CDR3 in DNA: TGTGCCAGCGCCCTGTCGGCCAAAAACATTCAGTACTTC. Its protein product is CASALSAKNIQYF.

The chain joins TRBV15 to TRBJ2-2; unclear D gene. This CDR3 has 16 amino acids. Trimming pared 6 bases from V and 1 base from J, leaving 15 bases between. The germline CDR1 and CDR2 sequences are LNHNV and YYDKDF (reference sequence). CDR3 nucleotide sequence: TGTGCCACCAGTCGGTCCGGTGGGCTGAACACCGGGGAGCTGTTTTTT. Amino acids: CATSRSGGLNTGELFF.

This sequence joins TRBV12-3 or TRBV12-4 and TRBJ2-3; D call uncertain. The CDR3 sequence is 15 residues long. V dropped 5 bases and J dropped 1 base, with 13 bases sitting between them. CDR3 protein: CASSPLAIGTDTQYF. The CDR3 nucleotides read TGTGCCAGCAGTCCTTTAGCTATCGGCACAGATACGCAGTATTTT.